There are a few counts of the clone carrying this TCR beta chain. Its antigen remains unknown. These data are taken from a study of T cells in localized non-small cell lung cancer. The J segment lost 1 base and the V segment lost 6 bases, leaving 8 bases of the junction unmatched. The CDR3 totals 17 residues. The germline CDR1 and CDR2 sequences are MNHGY and SAAAGT. Adjacent lung lacking atypia came from at least 2 cm beyond the tumor margin. TCRdb's table, derived via immunoSEQ multiplex PCR, lists solely in-frame clones and lacks some. In the table there are 900 to 1,200 clones, less than 40% of which are singletons. Study results and limitations: When the top 100 tumor clones were examined, a median about 60 of them also appeared in the adjacent lung, which was paired and uninvolved. There was an association of higher blood T cell density with longer overall survival. Tumor trailed uninvolved adjacent lung in T cell clonality, which peaked there.

The sample here was normal lung tissue next to the tumor, taken before any cancer treatment. J is TRBJ2-1 and V is TRBV6-8; TRBD2 agrees at 11 bases. The sequence derives from a male donor older than 55 with stage I lung adenocarcinoma. The DNA for the CDR3 is TGTGCCAGCAGGCTAACTAGCGGGGGAAAATCCTACAATGAGCAGTTCTTC. Translating it yields CASRLTSGGKSYNEQFF.